The 20 T cell receptor beta chains below all came from one sample that was sequenced in a study of PD-L1 blockade in urothelial cancer. Assay used: immunoSEQ multiplex PCR; TCRdb lists only in-frame clones, some missing. The sample lists 40,000 to 55,000 clones; around 90% were seen once. Time point: peripheral blood 6 weeks after treatment start. Here the sequenced sample was PBMCs, taken around atezolizumab (anti-PD-L1) treatment. The receptors here all came from a man aged 60 to 69 with urothelial cancer.

The chain joins TRBV28 to TRBJ1-4; no reliable D call. The CDR3 spans 14 residues. V was cut by 6 bases and J by 4 bases, with 12 bases left in between. Germline CDR1 is MDHEN and CDR2 is SYDVKM. CDR3 sequence: CASRSGSYNEKLFF. CDR3 nucleotide sequence: TGTGCCAGCAGGTCCGGGTCCTATAATGAAAAACTGTTTTTT.

In this sample, this clone turned up a few times. The chain uses TRBV28 and TRBJ1-2; TRBD1 is a possible D gene (6 bases). The length of the CDR3 is 14 residues. Germline V gives CDR1 MDHEN, CDR2 SYDVKM. V lost 6 bases and J lost 2, with 13 bases in between. The CDR3: CASSATGQNYGYTF. Here the CDR3 DNA reads TGTGCCAGCAGCGCTACCGGACAGAACTATGGCTACACCTTC.

The chain joins TRBV1 to TRBJ1-1. TRBV1 represents a pseudogene. The CDR3 is made up of 19 amino acids. The CDR3 nucleotides read TGCACCAGCAGCCAAGATACGGGATGGAGGGCAGGGCCCTCCACTGAAGCTTTCTTT. Translated, it gives CTSSQDTGWRAGPSTEAFF.

CDR3 amino acids: CASSLAGDNEQYF. The CDR3 nucleotides read TGTGCCAGCAGCTTGGCAGGGGACAACGAGCAGTACTTC. The chain links TRBV11-3 to TRBJ2-7; weak D call: TRBD1 (6 bases). Trimming left V 3 bases short and J 5 bases short, with 11 bases between. The germline V gene has CDR1 SGHNT and CDR2 YENEEA. CDR3 length equals 13 residues.

V usage is TRBV6-1 and J usage is TRBJ2-1; 9 positions match TRBD2. CDR1 is MNHNS, CDR2 SASEGT, per germline. V lost 7 bases to trimming and J lost 8 bases; unmatched junction nucleotides: 12. CDR3 length equals 15 residues. The CDR3 DNA reads as TGTGCCAGCACCCCGGGAAGCGGGAGGAACGATGAGCAGTTCTTC. Translating gives CASTPGSGRNDEQFF.

The V and J genes are TRBV5-1 and TRBJ1-4; perhaps TRBD1 as D (5 bases). Germline CDR1 and CDR2: SGHRS and YFSETQ. Trimming removed 5 bases at V and 2 bases at J, with 22 bases between. The CDR3 covers 18 residues. The CDR3 sequence: CASSPIAGTQGTNEKLFF. The DNA of the CDR3 is TGCGCCAGCAGTCCTATAGCGGGAACGCAGGGCACTAATGAAAAACTGTTTTTT.

With respect to this clone: The sample contains more than one DNA sequence encoding this CDR3. The V call is TRBV19, the J call TRBJ2-3; tentative D call: TRBD1 (5 bases). Trimming took 3 bases from V and 4 from J, leaving 11 bases between them. CDR1 and CDR2 (germline): LNHDA, SQIVND (reference sequence). The CDR3 runs 14 residues. The CDR3 DNA sequence: TGTGCCAGTAGTATCAGGCAGGGTTCAGATACGCAGTATTTT. This translates into CASSIRQGSDTQYF.

The CDR3 DNA follows: TGTGCCAGCAACCGACCGGCAGGGGATGAAAAACTGTTTTTT. Its translation is CASNRPAGDEKLFF. V and J are TRBV27 and TRBJ1-4, with TRBD1 as a possible D gene (6 bases). CDR3 length: 14 residues. The germline CDR1 and CDR2 sequences are MNHEY and SMNVEV (reference sequence). Trimming pared 7 bases from V and 6 bases from J, leaving 15 bases between.

The V gene is TRBV5-8, the J gene TRBJ2-6; D is perhaps TRBD1 (6 bases). V was pared by 1 base and J by 3 bases, with 14 bases between. Germline lookup yields CDR1 SGHTS and CDR2 YDEGEE. CDR3 length equals 17 residues. The CDR3 DNA reads as TGTGCCAGCAGCTTGCAGGGCACAGGGTTTGGGGCCAACGTCCTGACTTTC. As protein: CASSLQGTGFGANVLTF.

The chain employs TRBV2 and TRBJ2-5; D remains unclear. Germline V gene lookup returns CDR1 SNHLY and CDR2 FYNNEI. This CDR3 is 12 amino acids long. V dropped 3 bases and J dropped 5 bases, with 7 bases sitting between them. This chain's CDR3 is CASSESRETQYF. In DNA form, the CDR3 reads TGTGCCAGCAGTGAGTCGAGGGAGACCCAGTACTTC.

The rearrangement uses TRBV19 and TRBJ2-3; 8 bases match TRBD1. The V segment lost 0 bases and the J segment 11 bases; nucleotides outside the gene matches: 13. CDR1 is LNHDA, CDR2 SQIVND, per germline (reference sequence). The CDR3 is 16 amino acids. The CDR3: CASSIDGPGGAVGQYF. The CDR3 bases are TGTGCCAGTAGTATAGACGGGCCAGGGGGCGCGGTAGGGCAGTATTTT.

This sequence joins TRBV10-1 and TRBJ2-5, with 8 bases that match TRBD2. Trimming removed 6 bases from V and 4 bases from J; junction bases left unmatched: 10. This CDR3 spans 15 amino acids. Germline V lookup: CDR1 WNHNN, CDR2 SYGVQD (reference sequence). In DNA form, the CDR3 reads TGCGCCAGCAGAGGTCGGAGCGGGAGTACAGAGACCCAGTACTTC. This sequence encodes CASRGRSGSTETQYF.

V usage is TRBV6-1 and J usage is TRBJ1-1; TRBD1 is a possible D gene (5 bases). The germline V and J ends were trimmed by 2 bases and 3 bases, with 10 bases remaining between them. The CDR3 loop spans 14 amino acids. Germline V gene sequence: CDR1 MNHNS, CDR2 SASEGT. In DNA form, the CDR3 reads TGTGCCAGCAGTGAAACCGGGGGGGACACTGAAGCTTTCTTT. Translation: CASSETGGDTEAFF.

Regarding this clone: Mismatch with germline at one junction end may stem from a read error. The DNA of the CDR3 is TGCAGTGCTATCCTCCAGCGAGTAGAATTCTTC. Translation gives CSAILQRVEFF. This rearrangement joins TRBV20-1 to TRBJ2-7, with D uncertain. The CDR3 consists of 11 residues. Germline lookup yields CDR1 DFQATT and CDR2 SNEGSKA (reference sequence).

This chain joins TRBV14 and TRBJ2-5; the D gene is possibly TRBD2 (5 bases). Per germline, CDR1 SGHDN and CDR2 FVKESK. With 1 base removed from V and 7 bases from J, the gap between germline ends came to 10 bases. This CDR3 comprises 13 residues. For the CDR3, the DNA is TGTGCCAGCAGCCAAGCGACTGGAGGGACCCAGTACTTC. Protein sequence: CASSQATGGTQYF.

This clone was seen only once. The rearrangement joins TRBV21-1 to TRBJ2-7; the DNA was not used to check the table's D call, TRBD1. TRBV21-1 is a documented pseudogene. The CDR3 is made up of 16 amino acids. The CDR3 DNA reads TGTGCCAGCAGCACCCGCCTCCCCGGGACAGGCTACGAGCAGTACTTC. This gives the protein CASSTRLPGTGYEQYF.

The chain combines TRBV7-9 with TRBJ2-7; 8 bases agree with TRBD1. The CDR3 runs 16 residues. The germline CDR1 and CDR2 sequences are SEHNR and FQNEAQ (reference sequence). V was pared by 5 bases and J by 5 bases, with 14 bases of the junction left unmatched. DNA for the CDR3: TGTGCCAGCAGCCAGAAGCATGGACAGGGATCCCACGAGCAGTACTTC. Translated: CASSQKHGQGSHEQYF.

This sequence joins TRBV28 and TRBJ1-4; TRBD1 matches at 9 bases. The CDR3 consists of 15 residues. V dropped 8 bases and J dropped 3; count of bases not matched to a gene: 7. Germline-derived CDR1 and CDR2 are MDHEN and SYDVKM. The CDR3 reads CASGLQGAANEKLFF. In DNA, the CDR3 is TGTGCCAGCGGTCTACAGGGGGCAGCTAATGAAAAACTGTTTTTT.

The rearrangement uses TRBV5-1 and TRBJ2-5, with D possibly matching TRBD2 (7 bases). Trimming removed 7 bases at V and 0 bases at J, with 16 bases between. This CDR3 has 15 amino acids. CDR1 is SGHRS and CDR2 is YFSETQ in the germline V gene. The CDR3 loop reads CASERGASYQETQYF. CDR3 bases: TGCGCCAGCGAACGGGGGGCCTCGTACCAAGAGACCCAGTACTTC.

V usage is TRBV5-5 and J usage is TRBJ2-7; TRBD1 agrees at 10 bases. From germline, CDR1 is SGHKS and CDR2 YYEKEE (reference sequence). The CDR3 runs to 14 residues. J was trimmed by 2 bases and V by 3 bases; bases with no gene match: 2. CDR3 loop: CASSSDRGPYEQYF. CDR3 sequence (DNA): TGTGCCAGCAGCTCTGACAGGGGGCCCTACGAGCAGTACTTC.